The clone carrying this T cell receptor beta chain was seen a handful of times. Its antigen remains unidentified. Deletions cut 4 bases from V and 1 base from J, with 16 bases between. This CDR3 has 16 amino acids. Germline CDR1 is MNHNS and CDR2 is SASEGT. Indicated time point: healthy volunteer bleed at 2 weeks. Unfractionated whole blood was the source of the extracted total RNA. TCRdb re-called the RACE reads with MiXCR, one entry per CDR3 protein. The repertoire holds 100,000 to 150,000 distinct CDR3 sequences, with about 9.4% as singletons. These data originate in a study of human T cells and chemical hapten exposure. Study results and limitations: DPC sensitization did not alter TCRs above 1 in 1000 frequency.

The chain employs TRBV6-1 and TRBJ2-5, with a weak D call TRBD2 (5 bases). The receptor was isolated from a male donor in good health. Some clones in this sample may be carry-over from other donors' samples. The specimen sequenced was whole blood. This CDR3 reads CASSAQARTPQETQYF. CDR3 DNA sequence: TGTGCCAGCAGTGCCCAAGCCAGGACTCCCCAAGAGACCCAGTACTTC.